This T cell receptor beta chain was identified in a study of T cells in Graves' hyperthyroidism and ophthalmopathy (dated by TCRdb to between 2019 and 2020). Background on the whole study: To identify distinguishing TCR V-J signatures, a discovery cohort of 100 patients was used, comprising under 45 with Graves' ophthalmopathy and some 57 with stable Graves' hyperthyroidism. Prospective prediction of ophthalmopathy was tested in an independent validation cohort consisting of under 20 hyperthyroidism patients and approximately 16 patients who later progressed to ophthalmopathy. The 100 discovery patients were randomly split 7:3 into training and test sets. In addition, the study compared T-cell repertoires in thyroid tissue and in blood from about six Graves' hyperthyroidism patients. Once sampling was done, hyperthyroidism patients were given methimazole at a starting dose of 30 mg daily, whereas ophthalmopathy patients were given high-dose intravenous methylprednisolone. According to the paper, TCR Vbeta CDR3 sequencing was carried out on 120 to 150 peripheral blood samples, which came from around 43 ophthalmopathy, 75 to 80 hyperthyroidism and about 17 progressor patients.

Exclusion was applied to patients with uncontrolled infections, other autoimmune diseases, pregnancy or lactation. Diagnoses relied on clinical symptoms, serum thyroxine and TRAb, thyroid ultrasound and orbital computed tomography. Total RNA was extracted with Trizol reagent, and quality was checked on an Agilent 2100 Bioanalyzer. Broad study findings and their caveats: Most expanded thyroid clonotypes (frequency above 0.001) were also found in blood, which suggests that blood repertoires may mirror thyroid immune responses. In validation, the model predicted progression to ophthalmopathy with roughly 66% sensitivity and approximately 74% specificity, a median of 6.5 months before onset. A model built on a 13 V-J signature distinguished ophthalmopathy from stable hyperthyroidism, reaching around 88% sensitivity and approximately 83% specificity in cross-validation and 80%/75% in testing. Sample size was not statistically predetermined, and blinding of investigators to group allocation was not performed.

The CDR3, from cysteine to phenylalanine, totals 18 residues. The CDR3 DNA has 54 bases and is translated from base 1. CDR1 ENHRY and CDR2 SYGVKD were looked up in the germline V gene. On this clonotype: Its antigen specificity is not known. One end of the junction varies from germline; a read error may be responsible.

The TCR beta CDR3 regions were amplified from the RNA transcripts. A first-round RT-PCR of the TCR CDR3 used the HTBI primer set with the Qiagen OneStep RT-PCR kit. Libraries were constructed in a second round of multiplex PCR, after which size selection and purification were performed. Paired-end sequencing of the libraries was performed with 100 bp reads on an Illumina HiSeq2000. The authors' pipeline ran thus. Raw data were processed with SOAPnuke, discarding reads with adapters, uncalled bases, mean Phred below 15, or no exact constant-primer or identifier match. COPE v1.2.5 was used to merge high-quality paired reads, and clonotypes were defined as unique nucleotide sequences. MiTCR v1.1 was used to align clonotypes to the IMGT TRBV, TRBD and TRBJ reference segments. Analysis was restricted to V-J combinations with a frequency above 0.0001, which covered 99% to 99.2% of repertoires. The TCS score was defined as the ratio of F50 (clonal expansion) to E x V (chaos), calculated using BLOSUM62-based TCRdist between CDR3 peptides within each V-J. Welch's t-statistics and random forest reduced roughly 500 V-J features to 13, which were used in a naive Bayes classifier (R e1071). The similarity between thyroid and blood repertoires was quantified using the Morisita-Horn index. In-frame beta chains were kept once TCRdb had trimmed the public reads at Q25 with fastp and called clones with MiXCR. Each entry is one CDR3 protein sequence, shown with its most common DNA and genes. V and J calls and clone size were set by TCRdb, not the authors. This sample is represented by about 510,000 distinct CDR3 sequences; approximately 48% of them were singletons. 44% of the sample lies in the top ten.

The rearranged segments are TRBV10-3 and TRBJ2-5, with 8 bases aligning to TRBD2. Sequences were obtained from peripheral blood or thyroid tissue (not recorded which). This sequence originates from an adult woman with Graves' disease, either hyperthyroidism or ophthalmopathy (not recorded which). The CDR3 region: CASSSVSGTRPSRETQYF. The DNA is TGTGCCAGCAGTTCCGTTAGCGGGACCAGGCCGTCCCGGGAGACCCAGTACTTC.